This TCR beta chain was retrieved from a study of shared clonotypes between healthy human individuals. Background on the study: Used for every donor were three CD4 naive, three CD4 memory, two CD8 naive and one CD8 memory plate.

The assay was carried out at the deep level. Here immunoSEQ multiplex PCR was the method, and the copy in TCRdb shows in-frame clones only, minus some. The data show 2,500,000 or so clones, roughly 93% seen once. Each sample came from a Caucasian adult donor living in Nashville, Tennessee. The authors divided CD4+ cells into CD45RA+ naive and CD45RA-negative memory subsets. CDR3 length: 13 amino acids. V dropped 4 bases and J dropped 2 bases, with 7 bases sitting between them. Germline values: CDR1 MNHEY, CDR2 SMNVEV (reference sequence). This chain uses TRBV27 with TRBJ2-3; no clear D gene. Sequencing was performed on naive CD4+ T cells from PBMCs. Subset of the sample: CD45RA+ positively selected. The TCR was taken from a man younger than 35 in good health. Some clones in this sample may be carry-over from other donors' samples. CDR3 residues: CASSSHYTDTQYF. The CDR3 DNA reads TGTGCCAGCAGTTCCCATTACACAGATACGCAGTATTTT.